The clone carrying this TCR beta chain has a handful of counts. The sample comes from a study of T cells after yellow fever vaccination. Turning to the study itself: For low cell numbers, libraries were made with SMART-Seq v4 Ultra Low Input. General observations from the study: It was the secondary response that reached its peak faster, day 5 versus 15, but it was weaker. Reappearance after the booster was observed for most primary-vaccination clones (96% CD4, about 86% CD8).

Germline V lookup: CDR1 MDHEN, CDR2 SYDVKM. The trim removed 7 bases at V and 5 bases at J, leaving 16 bases unmatched. The CDR3 sequence is 16 residues long. Researchers made TCR cDNA using 5'RACE template switching, and this step added a universal primer site and UMIs. Using its own MiXCR run on the 5' RACE reads, TCRdb lists one record per CDR3 protein. The sample holds 100,000 or so distinct CDR3 sequences; around 9.8% are singletons and the top ten take 16%. The chain joins TRBV28 to TRBJ2-5; 7 nucleotides agree with TRBD2. The sequence derives from a young man who received the YFV17D yellow fever vaccine. The sequencing here drew on CD8+ T cells not binding an NS4B(214-222) dextramer, sorted from PBMCs, taken around 15 days after the first yellow fever vaccination. The CDR3 protein is CASNELGPGRVETQYF. CDR3 bases: TGTGCCAGCAATGAGTTGGGCCCGGGGAGGGTTGAGACCCAGTACTTC.